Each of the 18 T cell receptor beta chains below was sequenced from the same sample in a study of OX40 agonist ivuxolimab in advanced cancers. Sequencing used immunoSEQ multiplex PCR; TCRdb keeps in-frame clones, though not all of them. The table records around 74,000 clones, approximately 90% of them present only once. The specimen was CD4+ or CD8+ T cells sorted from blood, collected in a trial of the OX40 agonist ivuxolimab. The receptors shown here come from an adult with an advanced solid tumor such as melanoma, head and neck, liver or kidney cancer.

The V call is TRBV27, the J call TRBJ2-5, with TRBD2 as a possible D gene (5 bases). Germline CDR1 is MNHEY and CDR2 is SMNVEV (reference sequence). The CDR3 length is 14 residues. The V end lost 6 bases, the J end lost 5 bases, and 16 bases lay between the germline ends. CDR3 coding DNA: TGTGCCAGCAGCCCAGATTTTGGCGGGGAGACCCAGTACTTC. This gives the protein CASSPDFGGETQYF.

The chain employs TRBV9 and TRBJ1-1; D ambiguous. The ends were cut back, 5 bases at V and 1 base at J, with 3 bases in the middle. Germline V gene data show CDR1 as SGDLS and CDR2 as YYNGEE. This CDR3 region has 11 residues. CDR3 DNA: TGTGCCAGCAGAAGGAACACTGAAGCTTTCTTT. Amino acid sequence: CASRRNTEAFF.

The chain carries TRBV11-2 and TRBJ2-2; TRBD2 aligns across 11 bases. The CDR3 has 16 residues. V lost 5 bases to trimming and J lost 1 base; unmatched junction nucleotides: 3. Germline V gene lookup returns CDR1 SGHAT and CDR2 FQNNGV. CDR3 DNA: TGTGCCAGCAGCCTAACTAGCGGGGGGAACACCGGGGAGCTGTTTTTT. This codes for CASSLTSGGNTGELFF. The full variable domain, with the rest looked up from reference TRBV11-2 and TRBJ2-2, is EAGVAQSPRYKIIEKRQSVAFWCNPISGHATLYWYQQILGQGPKLLIQFQNNGVVDDSQLPKDRFSAERLKGVDSTLKIQPAKLEDSAVYLCASSLTSGGNTGELFFGEGSRLTVL.

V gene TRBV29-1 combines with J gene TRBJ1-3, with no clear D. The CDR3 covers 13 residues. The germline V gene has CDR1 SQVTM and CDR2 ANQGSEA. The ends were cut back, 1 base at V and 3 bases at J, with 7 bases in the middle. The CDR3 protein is CSVEAHVGNTIYF. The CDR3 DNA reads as TGCAGCGTTGAAGCCCATGTTGGAAACACCATATATTTT.

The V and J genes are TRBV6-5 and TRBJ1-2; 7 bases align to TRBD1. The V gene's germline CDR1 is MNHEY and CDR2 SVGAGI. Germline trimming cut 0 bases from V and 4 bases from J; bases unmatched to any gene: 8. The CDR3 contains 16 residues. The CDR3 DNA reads TGTGCCAGCAGTTACTCGAGCGGACAGGAGGTCTATGGCTACACCTTC. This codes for CASSYSSGQEVYGYTF.

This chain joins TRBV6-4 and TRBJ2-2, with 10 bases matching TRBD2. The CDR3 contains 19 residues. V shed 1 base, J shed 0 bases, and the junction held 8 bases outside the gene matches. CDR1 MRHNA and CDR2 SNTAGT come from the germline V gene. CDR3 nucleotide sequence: TGTGCCAGCAGTGACTTCAGCGGGGGGGCGACTACGAACACCGGGGAGCTGTTTTTT. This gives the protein CASSDFSGGATTNTGELFF.

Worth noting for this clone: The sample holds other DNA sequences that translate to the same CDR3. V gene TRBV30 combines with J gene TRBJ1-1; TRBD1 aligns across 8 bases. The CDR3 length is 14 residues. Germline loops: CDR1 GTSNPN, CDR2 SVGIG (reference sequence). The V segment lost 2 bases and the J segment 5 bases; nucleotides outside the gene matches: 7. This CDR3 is CAWSPGQGRTEAFF. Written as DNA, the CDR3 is TGTGCCTGGAGTCCAGGACAGGGTAGGACTGAAGCTTTCTTT.

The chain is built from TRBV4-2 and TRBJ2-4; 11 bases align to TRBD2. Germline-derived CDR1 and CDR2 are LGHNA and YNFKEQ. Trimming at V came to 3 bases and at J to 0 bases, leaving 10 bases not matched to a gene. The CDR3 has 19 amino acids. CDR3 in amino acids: CASSQTGTSGVSAKNIQYF. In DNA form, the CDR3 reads TGTGCCAGCAGCCAGACCGGGACTAGCGGTGTTTCAGCCAAAAACATTCAGTACTTC.

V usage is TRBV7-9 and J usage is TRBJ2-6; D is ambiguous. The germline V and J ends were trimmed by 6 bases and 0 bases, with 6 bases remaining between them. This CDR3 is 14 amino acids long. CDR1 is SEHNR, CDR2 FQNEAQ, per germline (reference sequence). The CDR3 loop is CASSSVSGANVLTF. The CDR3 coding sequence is TGTGCCAGCAGTTCCGTCTCTGGGGCCAACGTCCTGACTTTC.

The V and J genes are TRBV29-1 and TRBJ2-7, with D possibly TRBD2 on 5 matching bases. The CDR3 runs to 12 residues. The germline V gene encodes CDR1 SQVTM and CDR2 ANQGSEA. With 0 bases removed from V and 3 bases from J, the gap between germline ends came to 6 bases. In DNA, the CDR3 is TGCAGCGTTGAAGATGAGGGCTACGAGCAGTACTTC. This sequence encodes CSVEDEGYEQYF.

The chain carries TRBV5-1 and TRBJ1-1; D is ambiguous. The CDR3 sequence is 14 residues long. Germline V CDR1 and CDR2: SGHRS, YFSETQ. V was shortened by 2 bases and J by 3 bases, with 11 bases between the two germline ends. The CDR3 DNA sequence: TGCGCCAGCAGCTTATTGCCGGGGTACACTGAAGCTTTCTTT. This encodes CASSLLPGYTEAFF.

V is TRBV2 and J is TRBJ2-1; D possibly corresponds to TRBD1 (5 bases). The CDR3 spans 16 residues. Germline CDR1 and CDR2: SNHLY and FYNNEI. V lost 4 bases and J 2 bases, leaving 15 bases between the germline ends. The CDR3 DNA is TGTGCCAGCAGTGCCACAGGCACTCTCACCTACAATGAGCAGTTCTTC. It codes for CASSATGTLTYNEQFF.

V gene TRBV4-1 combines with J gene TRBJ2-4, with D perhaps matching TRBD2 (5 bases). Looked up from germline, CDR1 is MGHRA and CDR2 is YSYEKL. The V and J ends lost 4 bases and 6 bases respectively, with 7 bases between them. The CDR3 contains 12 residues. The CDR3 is CASSREGNIQYF. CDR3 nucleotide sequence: TGCGCCAGCAGCCGCGAGGGAAACATTCAGTACTTC.

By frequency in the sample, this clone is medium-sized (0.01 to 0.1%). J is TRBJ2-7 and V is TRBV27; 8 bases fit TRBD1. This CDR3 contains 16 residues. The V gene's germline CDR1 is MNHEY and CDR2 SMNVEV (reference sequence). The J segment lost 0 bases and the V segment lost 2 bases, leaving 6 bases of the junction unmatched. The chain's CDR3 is CASSLGDRGLSYEQYF. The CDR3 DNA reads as TGTGCCAGCAGTTTAGGCGACAGGGGCCTCTCCTACGAGCAGTACTTC.

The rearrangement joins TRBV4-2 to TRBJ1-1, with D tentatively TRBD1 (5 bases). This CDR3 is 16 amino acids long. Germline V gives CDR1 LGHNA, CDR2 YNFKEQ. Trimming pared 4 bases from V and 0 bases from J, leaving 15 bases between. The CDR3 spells CASSPPGEGVNTEAFF. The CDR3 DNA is TGTGCCAGCAGCCCCCCGGGGGAAGGGGTGAACACTGAAGCTTTCTTT.

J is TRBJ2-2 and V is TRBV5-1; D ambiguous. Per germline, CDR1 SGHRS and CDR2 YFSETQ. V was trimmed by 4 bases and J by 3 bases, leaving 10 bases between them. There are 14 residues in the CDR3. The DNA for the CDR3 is TGCGCCAGCAGCCTGGGCGACTACACCGGGGAGCTGTTTTTT. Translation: CASSLGDYTGELFF.

CDR3 sequence: CAWTTEWSAYEQYF. In DNA form, the CDR3 reads TGTGCCTGGACCACGGAGTGGTCGGCCTACGAGCAGTACTTC. The genes are TRBV30 and TRBJ2-7; D gene ambiguous. V was shortened by 4 bases and J by 2 bases, with 15 bases between the two germline ends. This CDR3 region has 14 residues. Per germline, CDR1 GTSNPN and CDR2 SVGIG (reference sequence).

The CDR3 coding sequence is TGCGCCAGCAGTAAGGACCCTAGCAATCAGCCCCAGCATTTT. Amino acid sequence: CASSKDPSNQPQHF. The chain combines TRBV10-1 with TRBJ1-5; D is uncertain. V was shortened by 5 bases and J by 0 bases, with 8 bases between the two germline ends. Germline V gene sequence: CDR1 WNHNN, CDR2 SYGVQD (reference sequence). CDR3 size: 14 residues.